Presented here are 10 T cell receptor beta chains from one specimen sequenced in a study of blood T cell repertoires in COVID-19. Data came from immunoSEQ multiplex PCR; TCRdb stores just in-frame clones and leaves some out. The repertoire holds 120,000 or so clones, with approximately 82% as singletons. Sequencing was done on a sample of peripheral blood. Receptor source: a man aged 80 or over with active or convalescent COVID-19.

In nucleotides, the CDR3 is TGTGCCAGCAGCTTGGCTGGAGGGAGGACTGAAGCTTTCTTT. The encoded protein is CASSLAGGRTEAFF. The chain recombines TRBV5-6 with TRBJ1-1; D unresolved. CDR1 is SGHDT, CDR2 YYEEEE, per germline. The V gene lost 0 bases and the J gene lost 5 bases, with 11 bases spanning the gap. CDR3 length: 14 amino acids.

This clone has a handful of counts. The chain employs TRBV7-9 and TRBJ1-3; no clear D gene. Germline CDR1 and CDR2: SEHNR and FQNEAQ (reference sequence). The CDR3 sequence is 14 residues long. Trimming removed 3 bases at V and 0 bases at J, with 6 bases between. CDR3 nucleotides: TGTGCCAGCAGCTTCTCGGGCTCTGGAAACACCATATATTTT. It encodes CASSFSGSGNTIYF. The whole variable domain, filled in from reference TRBV7-9 and TRBJ1-3, reads DTGVSQNPRHKITKRGQNVTFRCDPISEHNRLYWYRQTLGQGPEFLTYFQNEAQLEKSRLLSDRFSAERPKGSFSTLEIQRTEQGDSAMYLCASSFSGSGNTIYFGEGSWLTVV.

The chain joins TRBV20-1 to TRBJ1-4; D call uncertain. This CDR3 comprises 11 residues. V was trimmed by 5 bases and J by 8 bases, leaving 9 bases between them. Germline assignment: CDR1 DFQATT and CDR2 SNEGSKA (reference sequence). The CDR3 sequence is CSALTGEKLFF. The CDR3 coding sequence is TGCAGTGCTCTTACCGGGGAAAAACTGTTTTTT.

The chain couples TRBV4-3 to TRBJ1-3; D remains unclear. V lost 0 bases and J lost 0, with 12 bases in between. The V gene's germline CDR1 is LGHNA and CDR2 YSLEER. The CDR3 has 17 residues. CDR3 sequence reads: CASSQDLGSGSGNTIYF. In DNA, the CDR3 is TGCGCCAGCAGCCAAGATTTGGGCAGTGGCTCTGGAAACACCATATATTTT.

This clone was counted a few times. The chain has TRBV5-1 and TRBJ2-7; 7 positions match TRBD2. This CDR3 spans 14 amino acids. CDR1 SGHRS and CDR2 YFSETQ come from the germline V gene. V lost 2 bases and J lost 6; bases outside the gene matches: 8. CDR3 loop: CASSFNGGISEQYF. The CDR3 nucleotides read TGCGCCAGCAGCTTCAACGGGGGGATTTCCGAGCAGTACTTC.

V and J are TRBV7-2 and TRBJ1-1, with TRBD1 matching 8 bases. The CDR3 runs to 16 residues. V lost 3 bases to trimming and J lost 2 bases; unmatched junction nucleotides: 8. From germline, CDR1 is SGHTA and CDR2 FQGNSA. CDR3 region: CASSFRTGISNTEAFF. The CDR3 region has the DNA TGTGCCAGCAGCTTTCGGACAGGGATAAGTAACACTGAAGCTTTCTTT.

CDR3 in amino acids: CASSLGGGKNIQYF. In DNA form, the CDR3 reads TGTGCCAGCAGCTTGGGAGGGGGCAAAAACATTCAGTACTTC. This sequence joins TRBV5-4 and TRBJ2-4, with a possible D match to TRBD1 (6 bases). Germline V gene sequence: CDR1 SGHNT, CDR2 YYREEE (reference sequence). The CDR3 is made up of 14 amino acids. The V end was cut by 0 bases, the J end by 3 bases, with 7 bases between.

The chain links TRBV1 to TRBJ2-3; the D call TRBD2 from the table was never checked on the DNA. TRBV1 is a pseudogene segment. CDR3 length: 16 residues. CDR3: CTSSQVTGGNTDTQYF. The CDR3 nucleotides read TGCACCAGCAGCCAAGTCACGGGGGGGAACACAGATACGCAGTATTTT.

The V gene is TRBV11-2, the J gene TRBJ2-1, with D maybe TRBD1 (5 bases). Trimming cost V 3 bases and J 8 bases, with 14 bases left between them. CDR1 and CDR2 (germline): SGHAT, FQNNGV. The CDR3 spans 14 residues. CDR3: CASSLDTVSHEQFF. The CDR3 bases are TGTGCCAGCAGCTTGGACACAGTTTCCCATGAGCAGTTCTTC.

V is TRBV6-5 and J is TRBJ1-2; no clear D gene. Between the trimmed V and J ends, which lost 6 bases and 4 bases, there was a span of 12 bases. Germline V gives CDR1 MNHEY, CDR2 SVGAGI. This CDR3 region has 13 residues. CDR3 coding DNA: TGTGCCAGCAGGAGGAGCTCACTCTATGGCTACACCTTC. It specifies CASRRSSLYGYTF.